This TCR beta chain was retrieved from a study of cytomegalovirus exposure and HLA in healthy donors. Whole-study findings and limits: The study carried out a later analysis of TCR beta sequences. It associated some 18,000 of them with specific HLA alleles at a false discovery rate of 0.05.

The CDR3 is 15 residues long. Germline V gives CDR1 LNHNV, CDR2 YYDKDF (reference sequence). Trimming cost V 1 base and J 0 bases; bases outside gene matches: 3. Details on this clone: Its specificity is unknown.

PCR amplification relied on 60 Vbeta primers (plus 13 Jbeta primers). Libraries were prepared by immunoSEQ multiplex PCR; TCRdb keeps only in-frame clonotypes and omits some of them. The data contain tens of thousands of clones, approximately 70% of them singletons. This TCR was sampled from a middle-aged man in good health and CMV-seropositive. The V and J genes are TRBV15 and TRBJ2-7; 7 positions match TRBD1. Sequencing was performed on PBMCs. The CDR3 protein is CATSRGDRSSYEQYF. The DNA of the CDR3 is TGTGCCACCAGCAGAGGGGACAGAAGCTCCTACGAGCAGTACTTC.